The 18 T cell receptor beta chains listed next were all sequenced from one sample in a study of cytotoxic CD8 clonotypes in ibrutinib-treated CLL. Clones were sequenced by immunoSEQ multiplex PCR, and TCRdb holds only the in-frame ones, with some missing. The table lists roughly 150,000 clones, 70% to 85% of them singletons. Sample: PBMCs, taken after 24 months of ibrutinib treatment. These receptors all stem from a human donor with chronic lymphocytic leukemia.

This chain joins TRBV28 and TRBJ1-5; 8 bases map to TRBD1. V lost 7 bases, J lost 6 bases, and 5 bases stayed unmatched. CDR3 length equals 13 residues. CDR1 and CDR2 (germline): MDHEN, SYDVKM. CDR3 DNA sequence: TGTGCCAGCACGGACAGGGTCCTTCAGCCCCAGCATTTT. Translated, it gives CASTDRVLQPQHF.

In this sample, this clone turned up a few times. This chain links TRBV7-2 with TRBJ1-1, with a possible D match to TRBD1 (5 bases). Germline CDR1 SGHTA, CDR2 FQGNSA. V shed 1 base and J shed 2 bases, with 8 bases lying between them. The CDR3 covers 14 residues. CDR3 nucleotides: TGTGCCAGCAGCTTAGGGGGGAGTAACACTGAAGCTTTCTTT. It specifies CASSLGGSNTEAFF.

There are many counts of this clone. The chain joins TRBV2 to TRBJ2-1; D gene ambiguous. The V and J ends lost 3 bases and 10 bases respectively, with 13 bases between them. Germline loops: CDR1 SNHLY, CDR2 FYNNEI. The length of the CDR3 is 13 residues. Written as DNA, the CDR3 is TGTGCCAGCAGTGATGTTGGGGATCTGGAGCAGTTCTTC. It specifies CASSDVGDLEQFF.

The chain combines TRBV6-4 with TRBJ2-6; 7 bases line up with TRBD1. CDR3 length: 18 amino acids. The junction had 11 bases not matched to a gene; V was cut back by 6 bases and J by 0 bases. From germline, CDR1 is MRHNA and CDR2 SNTAGT. DNA of the CDR3: TGTGCCAGCAGCCGTAACAGGGGTCCTTCCTCTGGGGCCAACGTCCTGACTTTC. Translated, it gives CASSRNRGPSSGANVLTF.

The V and J genes are TRBV4-1 and TRBJ1-4; perhaps TRBD1 as D (5 bases). With 1 base removed from V and 2 bases from J, the gap between germline ends came to 8 bases. Looked up from germline, CDR1 is MGHRA and CDR2 is YSYEKL. This CDR3 region has 15 residues. CDR3 bases: TGCGCCAGCAGCCAAGTGGGGGGGACTAATGAAAAACTGTTTTTT. This sequence encodes CASSQVGGTNEKLFF.

This chain links TRBV5-1 with TRBJ2-3, with D possibly matching TRBD2 (6 bases). The V end lost 0 bases, the J end lost 6 bases, and 14 bases lay between the germline ends. CDR1 SGHRS and CDR2 YFSETQ come from the germline V gene. This CDR3 has 15 amino acids. CDR3 in DNA: TGCGCCAGCAGCTTGGCCCACGCGACTAGTGATACGCAGTATTTT. It is translated as CASSLAHATSDTQYF.

The CDR3 region has the DNA TGTGCCAGCAGTGACGGGAGCTCCTACAATGAGCAGTTCTTC. The encoded protein is CASSDGSSYNEQFF. The chain couples TRBV2 to TRBJ2-1; a weak D match, TRBD2 (6 bases). Germline V gene sequence: CDR1 SNHLY, CDR2 FYNNEI. V was pared by 3 bases and J by 0 bases, with 6 bases between. The CDR3 spans 14 residues.

This clone was detected a few times. The rearrangement joins TRBV29-1 to TRBJ2-7; TRBD2 might be the D (5 bases). Between the trimmed V and J ends, which lost 7 bases and 5 bases, there was a span of 18 bases. The CDR3 sequence is 13 residues long. Germline values: CDR1 SQVTM, CDR2 ANQGSEA. In nucleotides, the CDR3 is TGCAGCGCCGGGTACCGGGGTGCTGACGAGCAGTACTTC. Its translation is CSAGYRGADEQYF.

This clone has only one observation. This chain uses TRBV5-1 with TRBJ2-5; a weak D match, TRBD2 (6 bases). Germline values: CDR1 SGHRS, CDR2 YFSETQ. The CDR3 is 15 residues long. V was cut by 3 bases and J by 5 bases, with 17 bases left in between. CDR3: CASSWGDGERETQYF. The DNA for the CDR3 is TGCGCCAGCAGCTGGGGGGACGGTGAGAGGGAGACCCAGTACTTC. The full variable domain, with the rest looked up from reference TRBV5-1 and TRBJ2-5, is KAGVTQTPRYLIKTRGQQVTLSCSPISGHRSVSWYQQTPGQGLQFLFEYFSETQRNKGNFPGRFSGRQFSNSRSEMNVSTLELGDSALYLCASSWGDGERETQYFGPGTRLLVL.

The CDR3: CASSIASGGSTGELFF. In DNA form, the CDR3 reads TGTGCCAGTAGTATAGCGAGTGGCGGGAGCACCGGGGAGCTGTTTTTT. The chain combines TRBV19 with TRBJ2-2; 7 bases align to TRBD2. V gave up 1 base and J gave up 4 bases; unmatched junction bases: 6. CDR1 and CDR2 (germline): LNHDA, SQIVND (reference sequence). The length of the CDR3 is 16 residues.

This chain joins TRBV5-1 and TRBJ2-3; 11 positions match TRBD2. The CDR3 runs 16 residues. Germline V gene data show CDR1 as SGHRS and CDR2 as YFSETQ. Trimming removed 3 bases from V and 2 bases from J; junction bases left unmatched: 5. The CDR3, as DNA: TGCGCCAGCAGCTCCGGACTAGCGGGTCCCACAGATACGCAGTATTTT. Translated: CASSSGLAGPTDTQYF. The full variable domain, with the rest looked up from reference TRBV5-1 and TRBJ2-3, is KAGVTQTPRYLIKTRGQQVTLSCSPISGHRSVSWYQQTPGQGLQFLFEYFSETQRNKGNFPGRFSGRQFSNSRSEMNVSTLELGDSALYLCASSSGLAGPTDTQYFGPGTRLTVL.

V gene TRBV4-2 combines with J gene TRBJ2-3; D may correspond to TRBD1 or TRBD2 (5 bases each). The CDR3 loop spans 15 amino acids. Germline loops: CDR1 LGHNA, CDR2 YNFKEQ. V was trimmed by 0 bases and J by 0 bases, leaving 7 bases between them. This CDR3 is CASSQDWGSTDTQYF. The CDR3 bases are TGTGCCAGCAGCCAAGACTGGGGGAGCACAGATACGCAGTATTTT.

V usage is TRBV10-2 and J usage is TRBJ1-2; the D is unclear. This CDR3 contains 15 residues. Trimming cost V 0 bases and J 7 bases, with 15 bases left between them. Germline V CDR1 and CDR2: WSHSY, SAAADI. CDR3 protein: CASSESAPGFGGYTF. CDR3 coding DNA: TGCGCCAGCAGTGAGTCGGCGCCAGGCTTTGGTGGCTACACCTTC.

The chain has TRBV29-1 and TRBJ1-1; D is uncertain. Deletions cut 7 bases from V and 6 bases from J, with 12 bases between. Germline CDR1 SQVTM, CDR2 ANQGSEA. The CDR3 length is 11 residues. This chain's CDR3 is CSARDSAEAFF. The CDR3 DNA sequence: TGCAGCGCTCGGGATTCGGCTGAAGCTTTCTTT.

This clone was detected only once. This chain connects TRBV6-6 to TRBJ1-1; D is perhaps TRBD1 (5 bases). The V end was cut by 4 bases, the J end by 1 base, with 10 bases between. The CDR3 covers 14 residues. CDR1 and CDR2 (germline): MNHNY, SVGAGI (reference sequence). CDR3 loop: CASSFPGQNTEAFF. The CDR3 bases are TGTGCCAGCAGTTTTCCGGGGCAGAACACTGAAGCTTTCTTT.

The chain uses TRBV19 and TRBJ1-5, with D unclear. Germline loops: CDR1 LNHDA, CDR2 SQIVND (reference sequence). V was clipped by 3 bases and J by 5 bases, with 11 bases between them. The CDR3 is 14 amino acids. The CDR3: CASSMREGYQPQHF. For the CDR3, the DNA is TGTGCCAGTAGTATGCGGGAGGGTTATCAGCCCCAGCATTTT.

V gene TRBV11-2 combines with J gene TRBJ2-4; 10 bases fit TRBD2. The CDR3 sequence is 16 residues long. Per germline, CDR1 SGHAT and CDR2 FQNNGV. Losses at the gene ends were 4 bases for V and 6 bases for J; bases not matched to a gene: 9. This chain's CDR3 is CASSSRAGGPRNIQYF. The CDR3, as DNA: TGTGCCAGCAGCTCACGAGCGGGGGGGCCAAGAAACATTCAGTACTTC.

The rearrangement links TRBV19 to TRBJ1-3; perhaps TRBD1 as D (6 bases). V lost 3 bases and J 4 bases, leaving 13 bases between the germline ends. CDR1 is LNHDA, CDR2 SQIVND, per germline (reference sequence). The CDR3 is 15 residues long. The CDR3 DNA reads as TGTGCCAGTAGTATCTTACAGGGCAGAGGAAACACCATATATTTT. Translated, it gives CASSILQGRGNTIYF.